This entry lists 25 T cell receptor beta chains sequenced from one sample in a study of T cell changes during pregnancy in multiple sclerosis. Measured with immunoSEQ multiplex PCR; TCRdb has only the in-frame clones, and not every one. The repertoire includes around 39,000 clones, about 90% of them detected once, and 20% to 30% sits in the top ten. The input for sequencing was CD8+ T cells from peripheral blood mononuclear cells, taken before pregnancy. All receptors come from a female donor with multiple sclerosis, enrolled in a pregnancy study.

CDR3 in DNA: TGTGCCAGCAGCCAAGGAGCGACGAATCAGCCCCAGCATTTT. This sequence encodes CASSQGATNQPQHF. This chain uses TRBV9 with TRBJ1-5, with unresolved D. Germline CDR1 reads SGDLS; CDR2 reads YYNGEE. The length of the CDR3 is 14 residues. With 4 bases removed from V and 4 bases from J, the gap between germline ends came to 12 bases. Filled out from reference TRBV9 and TRBJ1-5, the complete variable domain reads DSGVTQTPKHLITATGQRVTLRCSPRSGDLSVYWYQQSLDQGLQFLIQYYNGEERAKGNILERFSAQQFPDLHSELNLSSLELGDSALYFCASSQGATNQPQHFGDGTRLSIL.

The chain links TRBV6-5 to TRBJ1-4; 8 bases map to TRBD1. With 4 bases clipped from V and 0 bases from J, the junction kept 4 bases outside the gene matches. The CDR3 is 16 residues long. Germline lookup yields CDR1 MNHEY and CDR2 SVGAGI. The CDR3 sequence is CASSLTGVATNEKLFF. The CDR3 DNA reads as TGTGCCAGCAGTTTGACAGGGGTGGCAACTAATGAAAAACTGTTTTTT.

This chain joins TRBV5-1 and TRBJ1-1, with 8 bases aligning to TRBD1. Germline CDR1 is SGHRS and CDR2 is YFSETQ. CDR3 length: 16 amino acids. Unmatched junction bases numbered 12, after V lost 4 bases and J lost 4 bases. CDR3 sequence (DNA): TGCGCCAGCAGCCCCCGACAGGGGTCGGGTGGCACTGAAGCTTTCTTT. It encodes CASSPRQGSGGTEAFF.

The V call is TRBV6-4, the J call TRBJ2-7; D not resolved. CDR3 length equals 11 residues. The germline V and J ends were trimmed by 11 bases and 1 base, with 9 bases remaining between them. Per the germline V gene, CDR1 is MRHNA and CDR2 is SNTAGT. Here the CDR3 reads CAALESYEQYF. As DNA, the CDR3 is TGTGCCGCCCTAGAGTCCTACGAGCAGTACTTC.

The chain joins TRBV1 to TRBJ2-1; the D segment call TRBD1 is taken from the table without a DNA check. TRBV1 is a documented pseudogene. The CDR3 loop spans 20 amino acids. CDR3 DNA: TGCACCAGCAGCCAAGATGCAGAACCTAGAAAGGGGTTGACCTACAATGAGCAGTTCTTC. Translating gives CTSSQDAEPRKGLTYNEQFF.

The gene calls are TRBV4-2 and TRBJ2-7; unclear D gene. With 0 bases removed from V and 0 bases from J, the gap between germline ends came to 12 bases. The CDR3 loop spans 16 amino acids. CDR1 is LGHNA and CDR2 is YNFKEQ in the germline V gene. CDR3 sequence (DNA): TGTGCCAGCAGCCAAGATAACTCGATAAGCTCCTACGAGCAGTACTTC. This gives the protein CASSQDNSISSYEQYF.

The gene calls are TRBV13 and TRBJ2-7; no reliable D call. The V and J ends lost 5 bases and 4 bases respectively, with 15 bases between them. The V gene's germline CDR1 is PRHDT and CDR2 FYEKMQ (reference sequence). This CDR3 contains 14 residues. The CDR3 coding sequence is TGTGCCAGCAGCCCCCGACGGCGGATATACGAGCAGTACTTC. It specifies CASSPRRRIYEQYF.

This chain joins TRBV7-9 and TRBJ2-1; 8 nucleotides line up with TRBD2. The CDR3 contains 17 residues. The junction had 13 bases not matched to a gene; V was cut back by 2 bases and J by 7 bases. CDR1 is SEHNR and CDR2 is FQNEAQ in the germline V gene (reference sequence). This CDR3 reads CASSLSTLKREKNEQFF. In DNA form, the CDR3 reads TGTGCCAGCAGCTTATCGACCCTCAAGCGGGAGAAAAATGAGCAGTTCTTC.

This clone came up once. The gene calls are TRBV9 and TRBJ2-7; a possible D gene is TRBD1 (5 bases). Looked up from germline, CDR1 is SGDLS and CDR2 is YYNGEE. Trimming removed 0 bases from V and 7 bases from J, with 14 bases in between. The CDR3 totals 14 residues. CDR3 region: CASSVDQGVREQYF. The CDR3 region has the DNA TGTGCCAGCAGCGTAGACCAGGGCGTTAGGGAGCAGTACTTC.

The V gene is TRBV2, the J gene TRBJ2-7; the match to TRBD2 covers 7 bases. Germline trimming cut 3 bases from V and 0 bases from J; bases unmatched to any gene: 5. Germline-derived CDR1 and CDR2 are SNHLY and FYNNEI. CDR3 length: 15 amino acids. The CDR3 coding sequence is TGTGCCAGCAGTGATCGAGCGGGGAGCTCCTACGAGCAGTACTTC. Translating it yields CASSDRAGSSYEQYF.

The genes are TRBV5-4 and TRBJ2-3; possible D gene TRBD2, 5 bases. The germline V gene encodes CDR1 SGHNT and CDR2 YYREEE (reference sequence). This CDR3 contains 16 residues. With 4 bases removed from V and 4 bases from J, the gap between germline ends came to 19 bases. The CDR3 DNA follows: TGTGCCAGCAGCCTAGGGAATAGCGTTTACTCAGATACGCAGTATTTT. Its translation is CASSLGNSVYSDTQYF. The full variable domain, rest sourced from reference TRBV5-4 and TRBJ2-3, is ETGVTQSPTHLIKTRGQQVTLRCSSQSGHNTVSWYQQALGQGPQFIFQYYREEENGRGNFPPRFSGLQFPNYSSELNVNALELDDSALYLCASSLGNSVYSDTQYFGPGTRLTVL.

V usage is TRBV5-5 and J usage is TRBJ2-1; 7 bases are a match to TRBD2. Germline V gene lookup returns CDR1 SGHKS and CDR2 YYEKEE (reference sequence). The CDR3 has 15 residues. V shed 5 bases and J 0 bases; nucleotides not matched to a gene: 5. The CDR3, as DNA: TGTGCCAGCAGTTCTAGCGGTAACTCCTACAATGAGCAGTTCTTC. Its protein product is CASSSSGNSYNEQFF.

V and J are TRBV5-1 and TRBJ2-5; D is perhaps TRBD2 (7 bases). Germline lookup yields CDR1 SGHRS and CDR2 YFSETQ. The CDR3 has 14 amino acids. V shed 4 bases and J shed 1 base, with 11 bases lying between them. The CDR3 is CASSAAGAQETQYF. The CDR3 DNA sequence: TGCGCCAGCAGCGCCGCGGGGGCCCAAGAGACCCAGTACTTC. The full variable domain, rest sourced from reference TRBV5-1 and TRBJ2-5, is KAGVTQTPRYLIKTRGQQVTLSCSPISGHRSVSWYQQTPGQGLQFLFEYFSETQRNKGNFPGRFSGRQFSNSRSEMNVSTLELGDSALYLCASSAAGAQETQYFGPGTRLLVL.

The chain's CDR3 is CATSRDRGRREQYF. The DNA of the CDR3 is TGTGCCACCTCCCGGGACAGGGGGCGCAGGGAGCAGTACTTC. This chain joins TRBV27 and TRBJ2-7, with 12 positions matching TRBD1. The CDR3 runs to 14 residues. Unmatched junction bases numbered 11, after V lost 10 bases and J lost 7 bases. The V gene's germline CDR1 is MNHEY and CDR2 SMNVEV (reference sequence).

V usage is TRBV7-9 and J usage is TRBJ2-7; tentatively, D is TRBD1 (5 bases). Per the germline V gene, CDR1 is SEHNR and CDR2 is FQNEAQ (reference sequence). V dropped 5 bases and J dropped 4 bases, with 9 bases sitting between them. This CDR3 region has 12 residues. The CDR3 loop is CASSKTAYEQYF. The CDR3 nucleotides are TGTGCCAGCAGCAAGACAGCTTACGAGCAGTACTTC.

This clone has more than one count but fewer than ten. The J gene is TRBJ1-2, the V gene TRBV9; TRBD1 agrees at 11 bases. This CDR3 region has 16 residues. The germline gives CDR1 SGDLS, CDR2 YYNGEE. Trimming cost V 4 bases and J 8 bases; bases outside gene matches: 13. DNA for the CDR3: TGTGCCAGCAGCCTGGGTGTGGGACAGGGGGGCGGAGGCTACACCTTC. Its protein product is CASSLGVGQGGGGYTF.

The chain is built from TRBV27 and TRBJ2-7, with TRBD2 as a possible D gene (6 bases). Trimming stripped 6 bases from V and 0 bases from J, with 15 bases between. The germline CDR1 and CDR2 sequences are MNHEY and SMNVEV (reference sequence). CDR3 length equals 15 residues. In DNA form, the CDR3 reads TGTGCCAGCAGCTTAGGGCTGGGAGGCTCCTACGAGCAGTACTTC. This gives the protein CASSLGLGGSYEQYF.

The rearrangement links TRBV30 to TRBJ1-2; D possibly corresponds to TRBD1 (5 bases). Trimming pared 8 bases from V and 4 bases from J, leaving 11 bases between. Germline assignment: CDR1 GTSNPN and CDR2 SVGIG (reference sequence). The CDR3 has 11 residues. The CDR3 region is CARREAYGYTF. DNA of the CDR3: TGTGCCCGCAGGGAGGCCTATGGCTACACCTTC.

The chain is built from TRBV6-5 and TRBJ1-5; D might be TRBD1 (6 bases). V lost 6 bases and J 4 bases, leaving 16 bases between the germline ends. CDR1 is MNHEY, CDR2 SVGAGI, per germline. This CDR3 has 15 amino acids. The CDR3 nucleotides are TGTGCCAGCAGCCCGTTTACAGGGACGAATCAGCCCCAGCATTTT. This encodes CASSPFTGTNQPQHF.

CDR3 coding DNA: TGTGCCAGCAGTTTGGGCGGGGGGCTCTCTGGGGCCAACGTCCTGACTTTC. Amino acid sequence: CASSLGGGLSGANVLTF. The V gene is TRBV28, the J gene TRBJ2-6; 8 bases are a match to TRBD2. Germline V gene data show CDR1 as MDHEN and CDR2 as SYDVKM. Trimming at V came to 3 bases and at J to 0 bases, leaving 4 bases not matched to a gene. The CDR3 spans 17 residues.

The V and J genes are TRBV27 and TRBJ2-3, with D tentatively TRBD2 (6 bases). Trimming removed 7 bases from V and 1 base from J, with 15 bases in between. This CDR3 has 15 residues. Germline V CDR1 and CDR2: MNHEY, SMNVEV (reference sequence). Here the CDR3 DNA reads TGTGCCAGCACCTTGGGGACTGCAGGCACAGATACGCAGTATTTT. This translates into CASTLGTAGTDTQYF.

This clone was counted a single time. The J gene is TRBJ2-3, the V gene TRBV23-1; the match to TRBD2 covers 15 bases. TRBV23-1 is annotated as an ORF whose role is uncertain. The CDR3 totals 16 residues. Unmatched junction bases numbered 3, after V lost 6 bases and J lost 2 bases. The CDR3 protein is CASRGLAGGLTDTQYF. The CDR3 nucleotides read TGCGCCAGCAGGGGACTAGCGGGGGGTCTCACAGATACGCAGTATTTT.

The chain recombines TRBV10-3 with TRBJ1-5; 8 bases fit TRBD1. V was clipped by 6 bases and J by 0 bases; unmatched bases: 4. Germline V gene sequence: CDR1 ENHRY, CDR2 SYGVKD. The CDR3 is made up of 15 amino acids. The CDR3 sequence: CAIRATGDSNQPQHF. CDR3 coding DNA: TGTGCCATCAGAGCGACAGGGGATAGCAATCAGCCCCAGCATTTT.

V is TRBV2 and J is TRBJ1-1; D gene unclear. Germline assignment: CDR1 SNHLY and CDR2 FYNNEI. The length of the CDR3 is 12 residues. Between the trimmed V and J ends, which lost 8 bases and 0 bases, there was a span of 7 bases. DNA of the CDR3: TGTGCCAGCCCCCCCATGAACACTGAAGCTTTCTTT. Protein product: CASPPMNTEAFF. The whole variable domain, filled in from reference TRBV2 and TRBJ1-1, reads EPEVTQTPSHQVTQMGQEVILRCVPISNHLYFYWYRQILGQKVEFLVSFYNNEISEKSEIFDDQFSVERPDGSNFTLKIRSTKLEDSAMYFCASPPMNTEAFFGQGTRLTVV.

The V and J genes are TRBV5-1 and TRBJ2-7; the D gene is possibly TRBD1 (8 bases). The V end lost 7 bases, the J end lost 1 base, and 12 bases lay between the germline ends. This CDR3 is 13 amino acids long. Per the germline V gene, CDR1 is SGHRS and CDR2 is YFSETQ. This CDR3 is CASAQGGSYEQYF. The CDR3 bases are TGCGCCAGCGCACAGGGGGGGTCCTACGAGCAGTACTTC.